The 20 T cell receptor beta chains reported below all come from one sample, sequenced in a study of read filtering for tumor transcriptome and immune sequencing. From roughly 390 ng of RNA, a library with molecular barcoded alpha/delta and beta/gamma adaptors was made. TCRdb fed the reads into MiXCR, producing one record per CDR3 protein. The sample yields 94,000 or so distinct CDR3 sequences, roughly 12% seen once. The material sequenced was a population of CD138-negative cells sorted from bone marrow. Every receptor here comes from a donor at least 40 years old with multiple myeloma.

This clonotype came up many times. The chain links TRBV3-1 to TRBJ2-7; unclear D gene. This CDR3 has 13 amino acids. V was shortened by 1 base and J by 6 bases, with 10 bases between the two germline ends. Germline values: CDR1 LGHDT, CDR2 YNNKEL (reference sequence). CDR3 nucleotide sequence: TGTGCCAGCAGCCAAGTTGACCCGGCCGAGCAGTACTTC. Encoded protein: CASSQVDPAEQYF.

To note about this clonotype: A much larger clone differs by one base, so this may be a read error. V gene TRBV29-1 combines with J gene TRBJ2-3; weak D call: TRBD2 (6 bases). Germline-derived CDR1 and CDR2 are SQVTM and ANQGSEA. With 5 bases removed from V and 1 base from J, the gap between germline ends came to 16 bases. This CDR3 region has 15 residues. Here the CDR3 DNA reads TGCAGCGTTCGATCACCTAGCGTGGGCACAGATACGCAGTATTTT. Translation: CSVRSPSVGTDTQYF.

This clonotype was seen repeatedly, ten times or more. Here the CDR3 DNA reads TGTGCCAGTGCTTGGACAGGGGGCTCCGGGGAGCTGTTTTTT. Protein: CASAWTGGSGELFF. V and J are TRBV6-6 and TRBJ2-2, with 11 bases lining up with TRBD1. Trimming removed 9 bases from V and 6 bases from J; junction bases left unmatched: 6. The CDR3 contains 14 residues. Per germline, CDR1 MNHNY and CDR2 SVGAGI (reference sequence).

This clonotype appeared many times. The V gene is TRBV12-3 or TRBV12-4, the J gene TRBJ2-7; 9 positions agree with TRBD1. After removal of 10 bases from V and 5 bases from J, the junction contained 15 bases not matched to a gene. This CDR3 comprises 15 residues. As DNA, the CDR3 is TGTGCCACGAAAAAACGGGACAGGGATGGTAACGAGCAGTACTTC. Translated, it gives CATKKRDRDGNEQYF.

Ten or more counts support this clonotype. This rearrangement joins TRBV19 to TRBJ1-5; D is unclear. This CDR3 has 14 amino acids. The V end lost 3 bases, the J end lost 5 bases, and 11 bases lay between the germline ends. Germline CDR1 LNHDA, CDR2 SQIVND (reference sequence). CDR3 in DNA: TGTGCCAGTAGTATTGGGCAACCGTATCAGCCCCAGCATTTT. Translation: CASSIGQPYQPQHF.

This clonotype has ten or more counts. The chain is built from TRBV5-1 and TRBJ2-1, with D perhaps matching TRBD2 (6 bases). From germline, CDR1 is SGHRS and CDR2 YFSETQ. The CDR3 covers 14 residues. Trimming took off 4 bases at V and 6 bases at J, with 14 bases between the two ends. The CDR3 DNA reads TGCGCCAGCAGCCCAACCCTAGCGTCCAATGAGCAGTTCTTC. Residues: CASSPTLASNEQFF.

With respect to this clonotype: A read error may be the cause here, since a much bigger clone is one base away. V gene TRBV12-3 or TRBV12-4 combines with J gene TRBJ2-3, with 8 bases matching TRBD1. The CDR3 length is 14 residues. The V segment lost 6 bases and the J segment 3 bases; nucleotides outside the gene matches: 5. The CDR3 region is CASRKRDRTDTQYF. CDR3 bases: TGTGCCAGCAGAAAACGGGACAGGACAGATACGCAGTATTTT.

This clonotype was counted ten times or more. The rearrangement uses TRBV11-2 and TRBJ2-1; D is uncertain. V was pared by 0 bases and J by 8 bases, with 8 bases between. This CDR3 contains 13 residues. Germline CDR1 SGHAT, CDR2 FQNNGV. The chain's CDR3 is CASSLEWGYEQFF. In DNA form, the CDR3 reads TGTGCCAGCAGCTTAGAGTGGGGTTATGAGCAGTTCTTC.

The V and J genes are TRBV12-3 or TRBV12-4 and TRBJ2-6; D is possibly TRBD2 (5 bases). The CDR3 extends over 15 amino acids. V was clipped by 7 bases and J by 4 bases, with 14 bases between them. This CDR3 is CASTLPGIGANVLTF. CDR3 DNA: TGTGCCAGCACTCTCCCGGGAATCGGGGCCAACGTCCTGACTTTC.

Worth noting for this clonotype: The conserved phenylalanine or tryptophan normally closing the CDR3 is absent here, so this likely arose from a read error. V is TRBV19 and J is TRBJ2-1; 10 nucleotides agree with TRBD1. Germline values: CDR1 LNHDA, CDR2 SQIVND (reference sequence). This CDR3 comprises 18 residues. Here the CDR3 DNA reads TGTGCCAGTAGTTCGGGGACAGGGGTCCCTTTTTCCTACAACGAGCAGTTCCTC. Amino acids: CASSSGTGVPFSYNEQFL.

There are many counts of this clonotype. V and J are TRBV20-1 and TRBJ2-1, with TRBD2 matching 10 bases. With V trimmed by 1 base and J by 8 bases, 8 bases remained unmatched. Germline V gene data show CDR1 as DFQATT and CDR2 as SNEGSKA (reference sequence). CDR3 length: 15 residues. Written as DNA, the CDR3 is TGCAGTGCTAGAGTTTTGGTAGGACTAGCGGATGAGCAGTTCTTC. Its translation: CSARVLVGLADEQFF.

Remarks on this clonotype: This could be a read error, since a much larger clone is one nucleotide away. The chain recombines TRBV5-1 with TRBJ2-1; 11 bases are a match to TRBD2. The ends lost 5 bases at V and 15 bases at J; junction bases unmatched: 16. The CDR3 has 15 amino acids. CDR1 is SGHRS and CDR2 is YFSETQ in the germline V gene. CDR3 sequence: CASSTGTSGYNGRFF. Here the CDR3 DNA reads TGCGCCAGCAGTACCGGGACTAGCGGCTACAATGGGCGGTTCTTC.

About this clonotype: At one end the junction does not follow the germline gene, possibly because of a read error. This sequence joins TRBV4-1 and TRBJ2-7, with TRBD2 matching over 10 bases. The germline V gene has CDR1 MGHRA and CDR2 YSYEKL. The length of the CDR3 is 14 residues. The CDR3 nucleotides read TGCGCCGGCAGGCGAGGACTAGCGGCGTACGAGCAGTACTTC. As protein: CAGRRGLAAYEQYF.

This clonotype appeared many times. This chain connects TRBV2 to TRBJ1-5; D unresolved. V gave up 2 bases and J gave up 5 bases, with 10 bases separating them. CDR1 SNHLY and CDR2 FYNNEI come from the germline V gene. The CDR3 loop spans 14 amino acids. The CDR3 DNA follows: TGTGCCAGCAGTGAAAGTTCGGAATATCAGCCCCAGCATTTT. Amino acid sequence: CASSESSEYQPQHF.

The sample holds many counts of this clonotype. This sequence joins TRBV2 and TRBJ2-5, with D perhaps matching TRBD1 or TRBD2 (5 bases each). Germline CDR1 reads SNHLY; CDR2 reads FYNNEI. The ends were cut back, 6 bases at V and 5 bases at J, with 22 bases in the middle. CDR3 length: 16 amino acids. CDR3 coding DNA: TGTGCCAGCAGGGAAATAGAGGCAGGGACCGCGGAGACCCAGTACTTC. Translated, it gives CASREIEAGTAETQYF.

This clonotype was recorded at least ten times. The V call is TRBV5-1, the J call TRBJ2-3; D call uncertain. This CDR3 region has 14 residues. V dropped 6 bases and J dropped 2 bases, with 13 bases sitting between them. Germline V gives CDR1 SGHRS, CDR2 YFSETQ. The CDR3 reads CASTPHIDTDTQYF. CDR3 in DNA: TGCGCCAGCACCCCTCACATAGACACAGATACGCAGTATTTT. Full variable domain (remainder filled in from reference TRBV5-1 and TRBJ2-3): KAGVTQTPRYLIKTRGQQVTLSCSPISGHRSVSWYQQTPGQGLQFLFEYFSETQRNKGNFPGRFSGRQFSNSRSEMNVSTLELGDSALYLCASTPHIDTDTQYFGPGTRLTVL.

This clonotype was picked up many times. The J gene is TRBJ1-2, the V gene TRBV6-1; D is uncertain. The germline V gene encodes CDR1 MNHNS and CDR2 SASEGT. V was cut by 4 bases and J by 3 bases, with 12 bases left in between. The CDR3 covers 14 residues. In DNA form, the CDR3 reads TGTGCCAGCAGTGGGAAGGTGGCAGACTATGGCTACACCTTC. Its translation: CASSGKVADYGYTF.

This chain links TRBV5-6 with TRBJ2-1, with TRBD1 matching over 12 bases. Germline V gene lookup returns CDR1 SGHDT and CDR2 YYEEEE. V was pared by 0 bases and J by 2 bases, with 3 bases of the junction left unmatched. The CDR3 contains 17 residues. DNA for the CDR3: TGTGCCAGCAGCTTGGTAGGGACAGGGGGCGCCTACAATGAGCAGTTCTTC. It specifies CASSLVGTGGAYNEQFF.

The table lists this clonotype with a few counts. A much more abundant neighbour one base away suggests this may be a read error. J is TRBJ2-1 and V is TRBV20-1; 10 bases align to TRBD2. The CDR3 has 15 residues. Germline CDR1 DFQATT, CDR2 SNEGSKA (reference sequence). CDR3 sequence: CSATSGRGSYNGQFF. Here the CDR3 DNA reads TGCAGTGCCACCAGCGGGAGGGGGTCCTACAATGGGCAGTTCTTC.

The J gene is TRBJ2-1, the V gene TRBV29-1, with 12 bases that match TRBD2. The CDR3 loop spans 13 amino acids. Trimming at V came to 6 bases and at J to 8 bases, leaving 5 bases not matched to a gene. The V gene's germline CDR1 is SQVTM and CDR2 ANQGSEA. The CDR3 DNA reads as TGCAGCGTCCTAGCGGGAGGGCCGCATGAGCAGTTCTTC. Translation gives CSVLAGGPHEQFF.